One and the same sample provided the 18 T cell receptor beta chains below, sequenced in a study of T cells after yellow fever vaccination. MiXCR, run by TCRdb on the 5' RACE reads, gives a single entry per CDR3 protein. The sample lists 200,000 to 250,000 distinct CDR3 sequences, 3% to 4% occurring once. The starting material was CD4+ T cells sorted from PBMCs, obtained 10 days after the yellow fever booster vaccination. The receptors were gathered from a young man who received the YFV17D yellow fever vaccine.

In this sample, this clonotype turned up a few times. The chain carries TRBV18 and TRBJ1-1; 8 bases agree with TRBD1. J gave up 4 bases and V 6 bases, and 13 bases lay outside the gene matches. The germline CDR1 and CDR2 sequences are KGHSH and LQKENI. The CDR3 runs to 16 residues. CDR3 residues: CASSRGAGGVSTEAFF. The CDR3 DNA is TGTGCCAGCTCGAGAGGGGCAGGGGGCGTGAGCACTGAAGCTTTCTTT.

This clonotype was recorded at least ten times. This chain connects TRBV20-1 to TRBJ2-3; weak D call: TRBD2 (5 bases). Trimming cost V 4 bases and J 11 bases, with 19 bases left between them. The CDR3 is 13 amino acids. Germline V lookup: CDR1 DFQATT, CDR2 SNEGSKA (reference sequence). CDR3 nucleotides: TGCAGTGCTAAACTAGGAGGATCACCGCTGCAGTATTTT. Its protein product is CSAKLGGSPLQYF.

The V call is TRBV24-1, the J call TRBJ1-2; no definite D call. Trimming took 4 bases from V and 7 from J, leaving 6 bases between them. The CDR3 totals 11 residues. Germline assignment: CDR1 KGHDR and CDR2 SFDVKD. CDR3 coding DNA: TGTGCCACCAGTGACAGAGGTGGCTACACCTTC. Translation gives CATSDRGGYTF.

As DNA, the CDR3 is TGTGCCAGCAGACTAGCGGAAAACTCCTACGAGCAGTACGTC. As protein: CASRLAENSYEQYV. J is TRBJ2-7 and V is TRBV6-2 or TRBV6-3; 8 positions match TRBD2. V trimming: 6 bases; J trimming: 0 bases; junction bases outside the gene matches: 4. Germline assignment: CDR1 MNHEY and CDR2 SVGEGT. The length of the CDR3 is 14 residues.

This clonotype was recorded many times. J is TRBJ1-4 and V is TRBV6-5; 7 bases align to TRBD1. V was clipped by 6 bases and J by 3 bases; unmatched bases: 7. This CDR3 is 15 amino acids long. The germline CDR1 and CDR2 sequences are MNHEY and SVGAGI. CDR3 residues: CASSLDRAANEKLFF. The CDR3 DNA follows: TGTGCCAGCAGCCTCGACAGGGCTGCTAATGAAAAACTGTTTTTT.

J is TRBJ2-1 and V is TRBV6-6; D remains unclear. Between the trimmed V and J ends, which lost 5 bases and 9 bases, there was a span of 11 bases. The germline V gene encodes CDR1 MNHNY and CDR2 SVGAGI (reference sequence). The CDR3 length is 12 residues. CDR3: CASSGQRSEQFF. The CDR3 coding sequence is TGTGCCAGCAGTGGCCAGCGCAGTGAGCAGTTCTTC.

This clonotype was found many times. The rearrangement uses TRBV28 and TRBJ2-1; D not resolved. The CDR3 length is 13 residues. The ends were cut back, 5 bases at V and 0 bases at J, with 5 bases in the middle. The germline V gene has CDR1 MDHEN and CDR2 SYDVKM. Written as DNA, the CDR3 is TGTGCCAGCAGTCCCTTCTCCTACAATGAGCAGTTCTTC. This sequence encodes CASSPFSYNEQFF.

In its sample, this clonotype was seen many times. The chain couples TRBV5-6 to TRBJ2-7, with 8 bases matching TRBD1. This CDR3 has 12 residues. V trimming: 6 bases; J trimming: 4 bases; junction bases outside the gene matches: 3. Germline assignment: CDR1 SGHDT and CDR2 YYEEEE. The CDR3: CASTGTGYEQYF. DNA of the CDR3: TGTGCCAGCACTGGGACAGGTTACGAGCAGTACTTC.

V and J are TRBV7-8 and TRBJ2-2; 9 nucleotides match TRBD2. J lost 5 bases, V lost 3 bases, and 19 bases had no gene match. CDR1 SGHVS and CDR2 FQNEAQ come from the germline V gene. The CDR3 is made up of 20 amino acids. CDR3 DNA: TGTGCCAGCAGCTTCTCCCCCGGTGGAGGAGCGGGGGGCGCTACCGGGGAGCTGTTTTTT. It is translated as CASSFSPGGGAGGATGELFF.

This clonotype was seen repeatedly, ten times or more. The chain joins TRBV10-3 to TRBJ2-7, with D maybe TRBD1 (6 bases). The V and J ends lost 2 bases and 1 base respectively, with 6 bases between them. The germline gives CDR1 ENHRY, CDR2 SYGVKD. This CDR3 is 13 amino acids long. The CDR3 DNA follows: TGTGCCATCAGTGAGAGGGGGTCCTACGAGCAGTACGTC. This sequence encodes CAISERGSYEQYV.

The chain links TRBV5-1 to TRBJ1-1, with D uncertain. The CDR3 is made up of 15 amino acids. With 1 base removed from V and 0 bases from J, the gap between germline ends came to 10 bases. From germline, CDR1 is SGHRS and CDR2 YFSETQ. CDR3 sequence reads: CASSLSAGMNTEAFF. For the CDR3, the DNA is TGCGCCAGCAGCTTGAGTGCGGGGATGAACACTGAAGCTTTCTTT.

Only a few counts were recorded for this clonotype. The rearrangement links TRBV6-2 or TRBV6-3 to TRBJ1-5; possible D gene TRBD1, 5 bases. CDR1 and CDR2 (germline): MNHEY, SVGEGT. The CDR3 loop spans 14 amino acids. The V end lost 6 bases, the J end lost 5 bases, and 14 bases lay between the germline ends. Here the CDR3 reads CASRPGTPDQPQHF. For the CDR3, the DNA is TGTGCCAGCAGACCCGGGACTCCTGATCAGCCCCAGCATTTT.

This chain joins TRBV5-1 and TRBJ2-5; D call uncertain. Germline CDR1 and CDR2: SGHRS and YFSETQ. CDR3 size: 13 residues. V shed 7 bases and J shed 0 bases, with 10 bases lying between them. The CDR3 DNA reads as TGCGCCAGCGCCCTAGTAGACCAAGAGACCCAGTACTTC. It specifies CASALVDQETQYF. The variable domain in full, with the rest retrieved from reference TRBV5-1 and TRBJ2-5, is KAGVTQTPRYLIKTRGQQVTLSCSPISGHRSVSWYQQTPGQGLQFLFEYFSETQRNKGNFPGRFSGRQFSNSRSEMNVSTLELGDSALYLCASALVDQETQYFGPGTRLLVL.

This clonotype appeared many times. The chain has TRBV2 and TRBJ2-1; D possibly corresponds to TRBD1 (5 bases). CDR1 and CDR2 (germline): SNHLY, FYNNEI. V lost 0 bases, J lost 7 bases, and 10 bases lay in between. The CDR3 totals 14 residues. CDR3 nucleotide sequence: TGTGCCAGCAGTGAAGCGACAGTCCGGAATGAGCAGTTCTTC. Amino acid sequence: CASSEATVRNEQFF.

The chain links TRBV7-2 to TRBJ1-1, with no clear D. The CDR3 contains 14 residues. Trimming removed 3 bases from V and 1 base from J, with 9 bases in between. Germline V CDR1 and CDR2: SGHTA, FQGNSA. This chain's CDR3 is CASSFNAGNTEAFF. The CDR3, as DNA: TGTGCCAGCAGCTTCAATGCTGGGAACACTGAAGCTTTCTTT. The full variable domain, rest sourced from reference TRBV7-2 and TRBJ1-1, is GAGVSQSPSNKVTEKGKDVELRCDPISGHTALYWYRQSLGQGLEFLIYFQGNSAPDKSGLPSDRFSAERTGGSVSTLTIQRTQQEDSAVYLCASSFNAGNTEAFFGQGTRLTVV.

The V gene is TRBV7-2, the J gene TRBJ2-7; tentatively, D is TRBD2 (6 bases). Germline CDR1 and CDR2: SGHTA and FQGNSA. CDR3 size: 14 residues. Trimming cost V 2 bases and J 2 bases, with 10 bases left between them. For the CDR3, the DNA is TGTGCCAGCAGCTTAACTCCGGGGGCCTACGAGCAGTACGTC. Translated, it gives CASSLTPGAYEQYV.

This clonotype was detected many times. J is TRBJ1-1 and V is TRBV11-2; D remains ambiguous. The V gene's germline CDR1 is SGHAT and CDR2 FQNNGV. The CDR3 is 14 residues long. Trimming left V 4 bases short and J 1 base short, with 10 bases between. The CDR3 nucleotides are TGTGCCAGCAGCTCCATATCTACGAACACTGAAGCTTTCTTT. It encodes CASSSISTNTEAFF.

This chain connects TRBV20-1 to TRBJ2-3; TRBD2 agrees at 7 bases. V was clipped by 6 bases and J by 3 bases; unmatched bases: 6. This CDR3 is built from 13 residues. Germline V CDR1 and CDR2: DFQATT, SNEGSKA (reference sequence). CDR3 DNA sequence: TGCAGTGCCACGGGTAGCGGGACAGATACGCAGTATTTT. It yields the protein CSATGSGTDTQYF.